The 11 T cell receptor beta chains below come from one sample, sequenced in a study of blood T cell repertoires in COVID-19. Repertoires were generated with immunoSEQ multiplex PCR, while TCRdb's copy carries only in-frame clones and drops some. This sample has 90,000 to 150,000 clones; more than 75% occur once, and the top ten carry 3% to 5%. The material sequenced was peripheral blood. The receptor source for this set is a man between 60 and 75 years old with acute or convalescent COVID-19.

This clone was detected only a few times. The chain uses TRBV28 and TRBJ2-7, with 14 positions matching TRBD2. CDR1 and CDR2 (germline): MDHEN, SYDVKM. The CDR3 has 14 amino acids. The trim removed 5 bases at V and 4 bases at J, leaving 1 base unmatched. This chain's CDR3 is CASSGTSGSYEQYF. In nucleotides, the CDR3 is TGTGCCAGCAGTGGGACTAGCGGGAGTTACGAGCAGTACTTC.

This clone came up once. This chain links TRBV6-2 or TRBV6-3 with TRBJ2-5; D may be TRBD2 (7 bases). The germline V and J ends were trimmed by 6 bases and 5 bases, with 19 bases remaining between them. Looked up from germline, CDR1 is MNHEY and CDR2 is SVGEGT. The CDR3 extends over 15 amino acids. The CDR3 protein is CASSSPRGATETQYF. As DNA, the CDR3 is TGTGCCAGCAGCTCCCCCCGGGGGGCCACGGAGACCCAGTACTTC.

The chain links TRBV7-2 to TRBJ2-7; a weak D match, TRBD1 (5 bases). V was trimmed by 1 base and J by 9 bases, leaving 16 bases between them. The CDR3 has 14 amino acids. Looked up from germline, CDR1 is SGHTA and CDR2 is FQGNSA. The DNA of the CDR3 is TGTGCCAGCAGCTTAGAGGGGATCCCATTAGGGCAGTACTTC. Translating it yields CASSLEGIPLGQYF.

Only a few counts were recorded for this clone. CDR3 DNA: TGTGCCAGCAGCTCAGGTGGCTATGGCTACACCTTC. It specifies CASSSGGYGYTF. The chain employs TRBV7-9 and TRBJ1-2; D is unresolved. CDR1 and CDR2 from the germline V gene are SEHNR and FQNEAQ (reference sequence). Between the trimmed V and J ends, which lost 4 bases and 4 bases, there was a span of 7 bases. There are 12 residues in the CDR3.

The rearrangement links TRBV5-1 to TRBJ1-6, with D possibly matching TRBD1 (6 bases). Germline V gene sequence: CDR1 SGHRS, CDR2 YFSETQ. CDR3 size: 15 residues. V lost 4 bases and J lost 0, with 8 bases in between. This CDR3 reads CASSEQGSYNSPLHF. The DNA of the CDR3 is TGCGCCAGCAGCGAACAGGGCTCCTATAATTCACCCCTCCACTTT. The complete variable domain, with remaining parts taken from reference TRBV5-1 and TRBJ1-6, reads KAGVTQTPRYLIKTRGQQVTLSCSPISGHRSVSWYQQTPGQGLQFLFEYFSETQRNKGNFPGRFSGRQFSNSRSEMNVSTLELGDSALYLCASSEQGSYNSPLHFGNGTRLTVT.

The chain combines TRBV11-3 with TRBJ2-1, with 7 bases that match TRBD2. The CDR3 loop spans 15 amino acids. The ends lost 1 base at V and 7 bases at J; junction bases unmatched: 7. The germline V gene encodes CDR1 SGHNT and CDR2 YENEEA. Here the CDR3 reads CASSLGGGAHNEQFF. For the CDR3, the DNA is TGTGCCAGCAGCTTAGGGGGAGGGGCCCATAATGAGCAGTTCTTC.

The gene calls are TRBV5-8 and TRBJ2-1, with D possibly being TRBD2 (6 bases). Trimming pared 4 bases from V and 6 bases from J, leaving 20 bases between. This CDR3 has 16 residues. Per the germline V gene, CDR1 is SGHTS and CDR2 is YDEGEE. The CDR3 bases are TGTGCCAGCAGCATCCCCCCGGGGGTGACTCTCAATGAGCAGTTCTTC. Protein sequence: CASSIPPGVTLNEQFF.

The chain links TRBV7-2 to TRBJ1-1; the D gene is possibly TRBD1 (5 bases). The germline CDR1 and CDR2 sequences are SGHTA and FQGNSA. This CDR3 region has 15 residues. The V end was cut by 5 bases, the J end by 4 bases, with 17 bases between. Written as DNA, the CDR3 is TGTGCCAGCAGCCCAGCGGGGCTGGGGGTCACTGAAGCTTTCTTT. Its translation: CASSPAGLGVTEAFF.

V usage is TRBV7-3 and J usage is TRBJ2-1; 7 positions agree with TRBD2. Per the germline V gene, CDR1 is SGHTA and CDR2 is FQGTGA. Unmatched junction bases numbered 9, after V lost 5 bases and J lost 5 bases. The CDR3 runs 15 residues. The CDR3 bases are TGTGCCAGCAGCCCCGAAATAGCGGGTAACAATGAGCAGTTCTTC. Protein sequence: CASSPEIAGNNEQFF. Together with reference TRBV7-3 and TRBJ2-1, the CDR3 gives the full variable domain: GAGVSQTPSNKVTEKGKYVELRCDPISGHTALYWYRQSLGQGPEFLIYFQGTGAADDSGLPNDRFFAVRPEGSVSTLKIQRTERGDSAVYLCASSPEIAGNNEQFFGPGTRLTVL.

Points on this clone: Germline and junction disagree at one end, which may indicate a read error. The chain has TRBV23-1 and TRBJ2-7; D perhaps matches TRBD1 (6 bases). TRBV23-1 is designated an ORF whose function remains uncertain. This CDR3 is built from 11 residues. The CDR3 loop reads CPRGPRDEQYF. In DNA form, the CDR3 reads TGCCCCAGGGGTCCTCGGGACGAGCAGTACTTC.

The chain carries TRBV28 and TRBJ2-2; 10 bases map to TRBD2. The V gene end was trimmed by 1 base and the J gene end by 5 bases; junction bases not matched to a gene: 4. The CDR3 has 16 amino acids. CDR1 is MDHEN, CDR2 SYDVKM, per germline. CDR3 sequence: CASSLLASGGTGELFF. The DNA for the CDR3 is TGTGCCAGCAGTTTATTGGCTAGCGGGGGAACCGGGGAGCTGTTTTTT.